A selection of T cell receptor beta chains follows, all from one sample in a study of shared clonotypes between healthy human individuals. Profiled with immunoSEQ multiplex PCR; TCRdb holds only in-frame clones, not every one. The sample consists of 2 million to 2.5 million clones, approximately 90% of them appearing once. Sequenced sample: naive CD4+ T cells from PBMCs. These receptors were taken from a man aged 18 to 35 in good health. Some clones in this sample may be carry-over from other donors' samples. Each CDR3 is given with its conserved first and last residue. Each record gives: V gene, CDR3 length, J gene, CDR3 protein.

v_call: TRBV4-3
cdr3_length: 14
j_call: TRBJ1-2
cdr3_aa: CASSLNRGRRGYTF

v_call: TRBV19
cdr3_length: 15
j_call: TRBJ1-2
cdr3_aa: CATSSLFEGLYGYTF

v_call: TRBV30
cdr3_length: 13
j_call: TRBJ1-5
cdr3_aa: CAWSPQSNQPQHF

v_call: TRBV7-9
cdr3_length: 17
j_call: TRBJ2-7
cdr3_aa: CASSLAQPGQPSYEQYF

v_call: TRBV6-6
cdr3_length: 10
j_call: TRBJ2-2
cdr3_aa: CASSYGRLFF

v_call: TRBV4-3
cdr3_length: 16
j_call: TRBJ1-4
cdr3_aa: CASSQDRAGAGGKLFF

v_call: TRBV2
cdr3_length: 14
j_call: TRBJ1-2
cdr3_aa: CASSEASGTYGYTF

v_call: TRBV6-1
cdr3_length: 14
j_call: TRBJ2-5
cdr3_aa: CASSDGGRQETQYF

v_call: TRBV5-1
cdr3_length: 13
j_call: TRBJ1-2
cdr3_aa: CASSLDNNYGYTF

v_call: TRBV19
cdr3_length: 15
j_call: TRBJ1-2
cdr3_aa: CASSSPDRGSYGYTF

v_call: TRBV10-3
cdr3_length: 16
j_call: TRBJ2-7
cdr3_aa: CAISERVSGRAGEQYF

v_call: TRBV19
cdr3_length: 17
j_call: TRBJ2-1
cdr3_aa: CASSPRLAWSPYNEQFF

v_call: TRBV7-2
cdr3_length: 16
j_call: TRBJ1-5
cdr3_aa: CASSQSRGVSNQPQHF

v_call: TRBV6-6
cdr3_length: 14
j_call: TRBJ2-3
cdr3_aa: CASRLAGLDDTQYF

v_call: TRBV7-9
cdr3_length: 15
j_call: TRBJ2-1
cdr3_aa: CASSLVASGAAEQFF

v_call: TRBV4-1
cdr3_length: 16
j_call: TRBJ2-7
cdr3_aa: CASSDPYQVRDYEQYF

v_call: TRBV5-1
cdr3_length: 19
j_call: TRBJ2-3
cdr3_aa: CASSLVATSGRAFPDTQYF

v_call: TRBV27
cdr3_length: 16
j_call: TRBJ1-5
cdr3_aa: CASSSTQGGSNQPQHF

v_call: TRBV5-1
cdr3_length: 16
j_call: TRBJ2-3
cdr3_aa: CASSPGTSGFTDTQYF

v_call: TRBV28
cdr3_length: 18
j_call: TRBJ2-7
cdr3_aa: CASSSPPRSGLSSYEQYF

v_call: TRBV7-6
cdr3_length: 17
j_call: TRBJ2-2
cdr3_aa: CASSPFGGGPNTGELFF

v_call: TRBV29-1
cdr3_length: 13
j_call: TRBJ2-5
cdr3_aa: CSVQGRGVETQYF

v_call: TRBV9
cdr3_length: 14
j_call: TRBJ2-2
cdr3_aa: CASSPPGTSGELFF

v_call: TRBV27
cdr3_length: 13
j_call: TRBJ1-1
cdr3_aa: CASSPLGHTEAFF

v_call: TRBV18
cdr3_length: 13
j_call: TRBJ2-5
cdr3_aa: CASSPGGSETQYF

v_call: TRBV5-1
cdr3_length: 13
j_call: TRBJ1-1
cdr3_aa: CASSLGTGGVAFF

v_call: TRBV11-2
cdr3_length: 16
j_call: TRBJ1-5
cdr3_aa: CATPWTGDNSNQPQHF

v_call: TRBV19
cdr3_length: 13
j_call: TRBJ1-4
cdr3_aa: CASIRDSSGKLFF

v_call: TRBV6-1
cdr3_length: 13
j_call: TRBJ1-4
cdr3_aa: CASSEAPSGKLFF

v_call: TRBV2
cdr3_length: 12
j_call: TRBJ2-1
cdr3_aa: CASQAGVNEQFF

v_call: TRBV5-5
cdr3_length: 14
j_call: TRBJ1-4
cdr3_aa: CASSLLATNEKLFF

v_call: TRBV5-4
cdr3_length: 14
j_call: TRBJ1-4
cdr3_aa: CASSLGATNEKLFF

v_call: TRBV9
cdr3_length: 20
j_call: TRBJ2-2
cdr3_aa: CASSVRPRTGSLGATGELFF

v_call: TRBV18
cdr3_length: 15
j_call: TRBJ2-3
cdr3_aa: CASSPTAGSGDTQYF

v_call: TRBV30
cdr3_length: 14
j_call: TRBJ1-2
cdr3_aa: CAWSVVSSGYGYTF

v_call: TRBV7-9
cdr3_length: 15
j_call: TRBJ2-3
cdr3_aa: CASSPHEAGTDTQYF

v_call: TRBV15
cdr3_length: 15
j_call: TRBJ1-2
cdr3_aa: CATGDLGGANYGYTF

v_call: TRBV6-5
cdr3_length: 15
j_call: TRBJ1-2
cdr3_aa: CASSYQAGPFYGYTF

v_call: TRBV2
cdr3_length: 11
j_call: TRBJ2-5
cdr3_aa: CASSPREGPYF

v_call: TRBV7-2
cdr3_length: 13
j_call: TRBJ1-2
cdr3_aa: CASRAGHAGGYTF

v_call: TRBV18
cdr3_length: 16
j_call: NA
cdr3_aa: CASSPVVSGFSYEQYF

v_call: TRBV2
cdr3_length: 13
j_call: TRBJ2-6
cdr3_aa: CASTAGGANVLTF

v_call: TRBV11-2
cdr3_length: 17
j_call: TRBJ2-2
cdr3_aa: CASSSDVRGRNTGELFF

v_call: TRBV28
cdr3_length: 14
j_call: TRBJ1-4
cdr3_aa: CASSPGGANEKLFF